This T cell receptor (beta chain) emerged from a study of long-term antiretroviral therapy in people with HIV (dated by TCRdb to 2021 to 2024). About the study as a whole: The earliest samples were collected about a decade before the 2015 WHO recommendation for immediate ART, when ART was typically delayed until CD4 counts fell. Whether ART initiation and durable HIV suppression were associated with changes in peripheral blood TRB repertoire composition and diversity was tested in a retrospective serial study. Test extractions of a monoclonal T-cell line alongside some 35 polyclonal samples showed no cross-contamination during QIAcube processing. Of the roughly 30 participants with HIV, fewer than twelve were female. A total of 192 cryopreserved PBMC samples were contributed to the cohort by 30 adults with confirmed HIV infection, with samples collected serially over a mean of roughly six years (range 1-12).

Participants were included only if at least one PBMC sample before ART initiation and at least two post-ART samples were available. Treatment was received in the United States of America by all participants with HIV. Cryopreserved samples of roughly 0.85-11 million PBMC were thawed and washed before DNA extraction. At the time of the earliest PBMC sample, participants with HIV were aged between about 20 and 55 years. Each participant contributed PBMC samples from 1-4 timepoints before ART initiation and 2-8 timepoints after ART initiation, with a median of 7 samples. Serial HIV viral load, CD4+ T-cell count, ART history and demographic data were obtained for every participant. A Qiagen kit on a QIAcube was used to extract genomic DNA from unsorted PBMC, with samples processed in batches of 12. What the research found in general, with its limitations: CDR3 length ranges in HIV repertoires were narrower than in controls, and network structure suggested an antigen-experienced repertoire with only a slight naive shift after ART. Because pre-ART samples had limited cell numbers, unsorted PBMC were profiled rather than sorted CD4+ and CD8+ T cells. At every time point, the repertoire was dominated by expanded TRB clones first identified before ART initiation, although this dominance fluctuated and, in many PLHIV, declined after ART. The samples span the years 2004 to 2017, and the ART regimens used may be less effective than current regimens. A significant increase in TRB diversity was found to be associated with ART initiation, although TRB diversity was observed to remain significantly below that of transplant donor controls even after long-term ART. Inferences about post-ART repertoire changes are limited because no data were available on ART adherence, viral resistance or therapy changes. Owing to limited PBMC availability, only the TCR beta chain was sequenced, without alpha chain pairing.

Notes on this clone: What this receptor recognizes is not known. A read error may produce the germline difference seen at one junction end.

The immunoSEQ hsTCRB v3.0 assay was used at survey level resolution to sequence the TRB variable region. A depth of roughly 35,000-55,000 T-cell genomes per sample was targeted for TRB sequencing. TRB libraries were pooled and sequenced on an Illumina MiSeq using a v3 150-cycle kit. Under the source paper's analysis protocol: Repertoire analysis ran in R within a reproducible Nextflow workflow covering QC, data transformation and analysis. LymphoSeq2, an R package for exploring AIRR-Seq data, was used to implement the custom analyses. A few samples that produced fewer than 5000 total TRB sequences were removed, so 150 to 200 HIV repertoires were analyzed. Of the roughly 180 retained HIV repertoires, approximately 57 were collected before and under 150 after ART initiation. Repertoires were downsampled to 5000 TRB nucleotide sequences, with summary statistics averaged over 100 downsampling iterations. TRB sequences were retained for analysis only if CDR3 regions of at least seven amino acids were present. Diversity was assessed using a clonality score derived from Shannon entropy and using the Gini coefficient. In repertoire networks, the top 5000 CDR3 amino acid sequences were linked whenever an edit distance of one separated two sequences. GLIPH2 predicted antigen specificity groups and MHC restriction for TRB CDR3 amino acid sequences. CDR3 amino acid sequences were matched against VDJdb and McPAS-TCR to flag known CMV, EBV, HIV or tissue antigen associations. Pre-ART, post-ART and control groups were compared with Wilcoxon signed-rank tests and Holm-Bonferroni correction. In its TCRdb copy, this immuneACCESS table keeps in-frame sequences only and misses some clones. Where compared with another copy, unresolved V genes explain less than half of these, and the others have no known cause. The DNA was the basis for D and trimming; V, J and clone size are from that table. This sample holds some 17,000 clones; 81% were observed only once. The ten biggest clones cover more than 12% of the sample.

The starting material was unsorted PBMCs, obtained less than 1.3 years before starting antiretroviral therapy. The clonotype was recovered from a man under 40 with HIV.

The CDR3 region reads CAISDMGSEAFF. The nucleotides read TGTGCCATCAGTGATATGGGCTCTGAAGCTTTCTTT. The chain is encoded by TRBV6-5 joined to TRBJ1-1, with the D gene call left open. For CDR1 and CDR2, the germline V gene lists MNHEY and SVGAGI. From its cysteine to its phenylalanine, the CDR3 spans 12 amino acids. The only DNA kept is the CDR3, 36 bases in frame from the first base.